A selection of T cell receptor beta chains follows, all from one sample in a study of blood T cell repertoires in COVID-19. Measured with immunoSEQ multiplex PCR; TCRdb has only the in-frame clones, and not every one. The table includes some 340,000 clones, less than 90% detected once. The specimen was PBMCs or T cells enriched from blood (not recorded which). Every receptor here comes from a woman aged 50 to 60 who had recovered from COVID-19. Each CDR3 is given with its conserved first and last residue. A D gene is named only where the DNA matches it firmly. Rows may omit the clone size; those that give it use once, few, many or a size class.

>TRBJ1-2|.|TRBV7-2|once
TGTGCCAGCAGCTTAGCGGCCAACTATGGCTACACCTTC
CASSLAANYGYTF
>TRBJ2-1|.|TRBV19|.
TGTGCCAGTACGGTCGGTGTCAGGCCCTACAATGAGCAGTTCTTC
CASTVGVRPYNEQFF
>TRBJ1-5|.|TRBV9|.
TGTGCCAGCAGCGCGACAGGAGTCAATCAGCCCCAGCATTTT
CASSATGVNQPQHF
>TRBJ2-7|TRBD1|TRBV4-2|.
TGTGCCAGCAGCCAAGATGCCGGACAGGGGGCGTCCTACGAGCAGTACTTC
CASSQDAGQGASYEQYF
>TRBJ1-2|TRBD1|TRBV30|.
TGTGCCTGGAGGACGGGACAGCCTATCTCTAACTATGGCTACACCTTC
CAWRTGQPISNYGYTF
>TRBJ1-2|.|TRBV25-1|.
TGTGCCAGCAGTGAGGCAGCCGGGACAAACTATGGCTACACCTTC
CASSEAAGTNYGYTF
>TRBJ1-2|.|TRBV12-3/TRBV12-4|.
TGTGCCAGCAGTTTAATGCAGGGTCACTACACCTTC
CASSLMQGHYTF
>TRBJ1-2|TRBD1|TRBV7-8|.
TGTGCCAGCAGCCCCGAGCGGACAGGGGGCAGTGGCTACACCTTC
CASSPERTGGSGYTF
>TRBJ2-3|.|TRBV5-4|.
TGTGCCAGCAGCCAGGACACAAGCACAGATACGCAGTATTTT
CASSQDTSTDTQYF
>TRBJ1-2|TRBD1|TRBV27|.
TGTGCCAGCAGCAACCCTACAGGGGGGTTAGAAGGCTACACCTTC
CASSNPTGGLEGYTF
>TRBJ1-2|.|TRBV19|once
TGTGCCACCACCTCCTGGGGAGGGTATGGCTACACCTTC
CATTSWGGYGYTF
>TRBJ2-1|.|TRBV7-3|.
TGTGCCAGCAGCACCGTGGGGAGCTCCTACAATGAGCAGTTCTTC
CASSTVGSSYNEQFF
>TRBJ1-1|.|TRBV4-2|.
TGTGCCAGCAGCCAAGGGGGGGGCCTAGGGGACACTGAAGCTTTCTTT
CASSQGGGLGDTEAFF
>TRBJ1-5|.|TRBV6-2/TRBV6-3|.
TGTGCCAGCAGTTACTTCGGGGGGAGCAATCAGCCCCAGCATTTT
CASSYFGGSNQPQHF
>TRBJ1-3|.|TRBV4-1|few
TGCGCCAGCAGCCAAGGTAGCATCTCTGGAAACACCATATATTTT
CASSQGSISGNTIYF
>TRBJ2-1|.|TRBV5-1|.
TGCGCCAGCAGCTTGGACCCTAGCCCCCGCTACAATGAGCAGTTCTTC
CASSLDPSPRYNEQFF
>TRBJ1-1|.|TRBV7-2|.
TGTGCCAGCAGCTTAGTCAGGGGCCAAGTGAACACTGAAGCTTTCTTT
CASSLVRGQVNTEAFF
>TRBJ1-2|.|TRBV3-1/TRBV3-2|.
TGTGCCAGCAGCCAGGAAGGACAGAACTATGGCTACACCTTC
CASSQEGQNYGYTF
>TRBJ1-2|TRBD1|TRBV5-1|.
TGCGCCAGCAGCCCCGACAGGGATGATGGCTACACCTTC
CASSPDRDDGYTF
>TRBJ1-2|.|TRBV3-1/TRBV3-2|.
TGTGCCAGCAGCTTCCCGAGGAGCTATGGCTACACCTTC
CASSFPRSYGYTF
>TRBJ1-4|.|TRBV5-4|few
TGTGCCAGCAGCTTGGATGGACAGCCTAATGAAAAACTGTTTTTT
CASSLDGQPNEKLFF
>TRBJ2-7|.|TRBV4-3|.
TGCGCCAGCAGCCAACTCGCGGGGTCCTCCTACGAGCAGTACTTC
CASSQLAGSSYEQYF
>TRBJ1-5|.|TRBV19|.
TGTGCCAGTAGTCTGCGGGGGACACATAGCAATCAGCCCCAGCATTTT
CASSLRGTHSNQPQHF
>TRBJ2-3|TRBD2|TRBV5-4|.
TGTGCCAGCAGCTTGTGGGGAGCGGGGGGGACAGATACGCAGTATTTT
CASSLWGAGGTDTQYF
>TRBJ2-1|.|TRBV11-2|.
TGTGCCAGCAGCTCCCCCGAGCAGGGGTACTACAATGAGCAGTTCTTC
CASSSPEQGYYNEQFF
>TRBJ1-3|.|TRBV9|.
TGTGCCAGCAGCGTAGTCGGGGACTCGAGCTCTGGAAACACCATATATTTT
CASSVVGDSSSGNTIYF
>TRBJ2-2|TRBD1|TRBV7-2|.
TGTGCCAGCAGCTCCCGACAGGGTACCGGGGAGCTGTTTTTT
CASSSRQGTGELFF
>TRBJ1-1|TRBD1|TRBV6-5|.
TGTGCCAGCAGTCCGGGGACAGGTAACACTGAAGCTTTCTTT
CASSPGTGNTEAFF
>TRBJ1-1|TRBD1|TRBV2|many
TGTGCCAGCAACCCGGACAGGAGCCGAACTAACACTGAAGCTTTCTTT
CASNPDRSRTNTEAFF
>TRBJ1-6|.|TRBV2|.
TGTGCCAGCAAGGGGGACTATAATTCACCCCTCCACTTT
CASKGDYNSPLHF
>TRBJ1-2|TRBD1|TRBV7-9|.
TGTGCCAGCAGCGTAGACACAGGGGGGCCCCAGGGGGGCTACACCTTC
CASSVDTGGPQGGYTF
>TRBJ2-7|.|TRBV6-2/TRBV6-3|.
TGTGCCAGCAGTGATGGACCACCCAGGGTCTCCTACGAGCAGTACTTC
CASSDGPPRVSYEQYF
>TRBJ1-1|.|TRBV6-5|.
TGTGCCAGCACCAGGGAGGGGGGGAACACTGAAGCTTTCTTT
CASTREGGNTEAFF
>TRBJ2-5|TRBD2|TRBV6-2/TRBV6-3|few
TGTGCCAGCAGTTTAGCGGGGGGGGAAGAGACCCAGTACTTC
CASSLAGGEETQYF
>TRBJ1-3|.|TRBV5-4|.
TGTGCCAGCAGCTTGGCCTACCCGGCGGGCGGAAACACCATATATTTT
CASSLAYPAGGNTIYF
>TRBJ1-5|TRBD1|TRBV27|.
TGTGCCAGCAGTTTACTCGGGCTCACCAGGGGGAATCAGCCCCAGCATTTT
CASSLLGLTRGNQPQHF
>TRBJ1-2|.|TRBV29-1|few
TGCAGCGCCGCCCGCAGGGAGGGCCTCTATGGCTACACCTTC
CSAARREGLYGYTF
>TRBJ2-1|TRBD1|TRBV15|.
TGTGCCACCAGTGTGGGAGGACAGGGGGGCAATGAGCAGTTCTTC
CATSVGGQGGNEQFF